The rows below give T cell receptor beta chains drawn from one sample of a study of OX40 agonist ivuxolimab in advanced cancers. Some clones are missing from TCRdb's copy, which holds only in-frame ones; the method was immunoSEQ multiplex PCR. The sample gives about 79,000 clones, around nine tenths of which show up once; 10% to 15% is in the top ten. The sequencing here drew on CD4+ or CD8+ T cells sorted from blood, taken in a trial of the OX40 agonist ivuxolimab. These TCRs come from an adult with an advanced solid tumor such as melanoma, head and neck, liver or kidney cancer. The CDR3 runs from the conserved cysteine through the conserved F or W. A D gene is named only where the DNA matches it firmly. Where a row states a size, it is once, few, many or the class of an expanded clone; other rows omit it.

D	J	V	size	CDR3	DNA
NA	TRBJ1-5	TRBV6-5	NA	CASSPNSNQPQHF	TGTGCCAGCAGCCCTAATAGCAATCAGCCCCAGCATTTT
TRBD2	TRBJ2-1	TRBV29-1	NA	CSVVVPQTGLAGGGEQFF	TGCAGCGTTGTCGTCCCACAGACGGGACTAGCGGGAGGAGGGGAGCAGTTCTTC
TRBD2	TRBJ2-7	TRBV7-9	NA	CASSLAPSGSYEQYF	TGTGCCAGCAGCTTAGCGCCTAGCGGGAGCTACGAGCAGTACTTC
TRBD1	TRBJ1-2	TRBV11-2	NA	CASSGTDVYGYTF	TGTGCCAGCAGCGGGACAGATGTCTATGGCTACACCTTC
NA	TRBJ1-1	TRBV28	NA	CASSLSGVGDMNTEAFF	TGTGCCAGCAGTTTATCCGGGGTTGGTGATATGAACACTGAAGCTTTCTTT
NA	TRBJ2-2	TRBV6-1	NA	CASSEWGPGSGNTGELFF	TGTGCCAGCAGTGAATGGGGACCAGGGAGCGGGAACACCGGGGAGCTGTTTTTT
NA	TRBJ1-2	TRBV6-6	NA	CASRNQDGTYGYTF	TGTGCCAGCAGGAACCAGGACGGCACTTATGGCTACACCTTC
NA	TRBJ1-1	TRBV2	NA	CASRVSPTAFF	TGTGCCAGCAGGGTGTCTCCTACAGCTTTCTTT
TRBD2	TRBJ2-3	TRBV28	NA	CASSGTWGSGRGDTQYF	TGTGCCAGCAGTGGGACCTGGGGTAGCGGGAGAGGGGATACGCAGTATTTT
NA	TRBJ2-1	TRBV5-1	few	CASSLGLQSSYNEQFF	TGCGCCAGCAGCTTGGGACTCCAAAGCTCCTACAATGAGCAGTTCTTC
TRBD2	TRBJ2-1	TRBV4-2	NA	CASSPDWTSGSGIF	TGTGCCAGCAGCCCCGATTGGACTAGCGGGAGCGGAATCTTC
TRBD1	TRBJ2-7	TRBV4-1	NA	CASSQEEGTGGYEQYF	TGCGCCAGCAGCCAAGAAGAGGGGACAGGGGGCTACGAGCAGTACTTC
NA	TRBJ2-5	TRBV10-1	NA	CASSDGQQETQYF	TGCGCCAGCAGTGACGGACAGCAAGAGACCCAGTACTTC
NA	TRBJ2-1	TRBV27	NA	CASRRLAPNEQFF	TGTGCCAGCAGACGGCTAGCGCCTAATGAGCAGTTCTTC
NA	TRBJ1-1	TRBV5-6	NA	CASSLLIRDTEAFF	TGTGCCAGCAGCTTGCTGATCAGGGACACTGAAGCTTTCTTT